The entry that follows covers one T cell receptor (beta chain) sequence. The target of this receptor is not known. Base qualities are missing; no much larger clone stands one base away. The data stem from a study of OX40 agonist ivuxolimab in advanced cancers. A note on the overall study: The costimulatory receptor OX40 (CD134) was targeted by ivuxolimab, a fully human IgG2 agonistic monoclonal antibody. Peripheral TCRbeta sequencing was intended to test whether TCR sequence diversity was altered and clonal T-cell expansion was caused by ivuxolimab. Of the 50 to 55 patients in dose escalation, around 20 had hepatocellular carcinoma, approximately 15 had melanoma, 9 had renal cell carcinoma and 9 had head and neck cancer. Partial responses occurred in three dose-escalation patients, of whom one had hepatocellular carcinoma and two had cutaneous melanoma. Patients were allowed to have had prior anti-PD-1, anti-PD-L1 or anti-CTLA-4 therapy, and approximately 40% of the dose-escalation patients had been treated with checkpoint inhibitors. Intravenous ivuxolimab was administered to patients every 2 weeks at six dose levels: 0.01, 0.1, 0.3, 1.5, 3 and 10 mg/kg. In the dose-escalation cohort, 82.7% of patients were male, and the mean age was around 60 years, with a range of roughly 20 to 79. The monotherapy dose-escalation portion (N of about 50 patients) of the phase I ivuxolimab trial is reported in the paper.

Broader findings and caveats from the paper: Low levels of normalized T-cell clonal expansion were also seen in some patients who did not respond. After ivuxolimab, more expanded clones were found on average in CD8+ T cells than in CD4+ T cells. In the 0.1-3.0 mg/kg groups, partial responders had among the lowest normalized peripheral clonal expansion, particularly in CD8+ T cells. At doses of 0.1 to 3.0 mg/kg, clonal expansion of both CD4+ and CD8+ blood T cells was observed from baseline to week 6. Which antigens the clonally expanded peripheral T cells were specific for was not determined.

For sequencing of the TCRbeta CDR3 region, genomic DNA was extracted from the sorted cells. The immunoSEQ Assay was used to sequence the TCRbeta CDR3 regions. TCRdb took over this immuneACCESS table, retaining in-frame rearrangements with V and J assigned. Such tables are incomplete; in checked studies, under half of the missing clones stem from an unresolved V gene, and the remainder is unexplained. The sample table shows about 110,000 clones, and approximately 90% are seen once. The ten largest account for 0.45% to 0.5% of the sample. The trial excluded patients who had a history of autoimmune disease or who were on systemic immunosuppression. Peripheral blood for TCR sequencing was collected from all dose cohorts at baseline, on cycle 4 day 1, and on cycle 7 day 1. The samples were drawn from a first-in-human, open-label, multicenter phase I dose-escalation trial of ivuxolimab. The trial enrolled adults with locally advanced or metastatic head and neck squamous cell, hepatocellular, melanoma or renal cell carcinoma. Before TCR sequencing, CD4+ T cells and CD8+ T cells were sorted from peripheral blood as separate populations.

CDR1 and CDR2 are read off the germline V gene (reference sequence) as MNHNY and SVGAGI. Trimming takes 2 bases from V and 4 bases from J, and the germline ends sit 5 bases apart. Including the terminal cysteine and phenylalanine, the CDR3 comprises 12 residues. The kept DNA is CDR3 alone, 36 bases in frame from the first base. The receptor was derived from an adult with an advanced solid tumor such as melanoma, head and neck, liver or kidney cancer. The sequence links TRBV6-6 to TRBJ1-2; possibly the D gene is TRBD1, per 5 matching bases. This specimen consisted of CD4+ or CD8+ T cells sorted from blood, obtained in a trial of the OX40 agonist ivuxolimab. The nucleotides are TGTGCCAGCAGTTACAGGGGCTATGGCTACACCTTC. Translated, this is CASSYRGYGYTF.